A single sample gave rise to the 9 T cell receptor beta chains below, sequenced in a study of cytomegalovirus exposure and HLA in healthy donors. PCR amplification relied on 60 Vbeta primers (plus 13 Jbeta primers). Generated by immunoSEQ multiplex PCR, the TCRdb table keeps only in-frame clones and is missing some. The sample lists 180,000 or so clones, roughly 75% occurring once. The sequenced material came from PBMCs. The origin of the receptors is a woman aged 40-49 years in good health and CMV-seropositive.

The rearrangement links TRBV6-5 to TRBJ1-4; tentative D call: TRBD1 (6 bases). Trimming stripped 0 bases from V and 3 bases from J, with 8 bases between. There are 15 residues in the CDR3. The germline V gene encodes CDR1 MNHEY and CDR2 SVGAGI. The CDR3, as DNA: TGTGCCAGCAGTTACTCGGGACACCCTAATGAAAAACTGTTTTTT. Translated: CASSYSGHPNEKLFF.

The gene calls are TRBV5-6 and TRBJ2-1; the match to TRBD2 covers 10 bases. The CDR3 consists of 16 residues. V dropped 2 bases and J dropped 4; count of bases not matched to a gene: 6. CDR1 is SGHDT, CDR2 YYEEEE, per germline. CDR3 amino acids: CASSFGSGRIYNEQFF. The CDR3 nucleotides are TGTGCCAGCAGCTTTGGTAGCGGGAGGATTTACAATGAGCAGTTCTTC.

This clone was observed a handful of times. The chain combines TRBV7-6 with TRBJ2-5; D is possibly TRBD2 (7 bases). The V end lost 4 bases, the J end lost 5 bases, and 11 bases lay between the germline ends. Germline CDR1 and CDR2: SGHVS and FNYEAQ. The CDR3 is made up of 13 amino acids. CDR3 bases: TGTGCCAGCAGCTGGGGGGGGCGCGAGACCCAGTACTTC. Residues: CASSWGGRETQYF. Variable domain in full (rest from reference TRBV7-6 and TRBJ2-5): GAGVSQSPRYKVTKRGQDVALRCDPISGHVSLYWYRQALGQGPEFLTYFNYEAQQDKSGLPNDRFSAERPEGSISTLTIQRTEQRDSAMYRCASSWGGRETQYFGPGTRLLVL.

The V gene is TRBV15, the J gene TRBJ1-5; maybe TRBD1 (6 bases). CDR1 and CDR2 from the germline V gene are LNHNV and YYDKDF (reference sequence). V gave up 1 base and J gave up 7 bases, with 14 bases separating them. CDR3 length equals 15 residues. The CDR3 DNA sequence: TGTGCCACCAGCAGAGTTCAACAGGGCGTCCAGCCCCAGCATTTT. It translates to CATSRVQQGVQPQHF.

V usage is TRBV5-1 and J usage is TRBJ2-7; 12 bases are a match to TRBD2. The V and J ends lost 1 base and 3 bases, in that order; junction bases with no gene match: 8. Germline CDR1 and CDR2: SGHRS and YFSETQ. This CDR3 comprises 17 residues. CDR3: CASSLIPTSGRIYEQYF. The CDR3 DNA reads as TGCGCCAGCAGCTTGATCCCGACTAGCGGGAGAATCTACGAGCAGTACTTC.

J is TRBJ2-7 and V is TRBV6-1; D perhaps matches TRBD1 (6 bases). This CDR3 contains 15 residues. Per germline, CDR1 MNHNS and CDR2 SASEGT. V lost 2 bases and J 6 bases, leaving 17 bases between the germline ends. CDR3 coding DNA: TGTGCCAGCAGTGAATTAGGTGGTTCCAGGGGCGAGCAGTACTTC. It yields the protein CASSELGGSRGEQYF.

This clone has only a few counts. This rearrangement joins TRBV4-2 to TRBJ1-2, with D perhaps matching TRBD1 (5 bases). Trimming took 0 bases from V and 6 from J, leaving 8 bases between them. The CDR3 sequence is 13 residues long. In germline, CDR1 is LGHNA, CDR2 YNFKEQ. CDR3 sequence: CASSQDRVNGYTF. CDR3 in DNA: TGTGCCAGCAGCCAAGACAGGGTTAATGGCTACACCTTC.

This chain links TRBV9 with TRBJ1-2; no definite D call. CDR1 SGDLS and CDR2 YYNGEE come from the germline V gene. V was clipped by 4 bases and J by 8 bases, with 24 bases between them. This CDR3 is built from 16 residues. CDR3 coding DNA: TGTGCCAGCAGCACGAGACTCCGGGCCGTCGCGGGCGGCTACACCTTC. As protein: CASSTRLRAVAGGYTF. Full variable domain (rest looked up from reference TRBV9 and TRBJ1-2): DSGVTQTPKHLITATGQRVTLRCSPRSGDLSVYWYQQSLDQGLQFLIQYYNGEERAKGNILERFSAQQFPDLHSELNLSSLELGDSALYFCASSTRLRAVAGGYTFGSGTRLTVV.

CDR3 in amino acids: CASSLFPSGTGDSYEQYF. The DNA for the CDR3 is TGCGCCAGCAGCTTATTCCCGTCCGGGACAGGAGACTCCTACGAGCAGTACTTC. This chain uses TRBV5-1 with TRBJ2-7, with 8 bases identical to TRBD1. The germline gives CDR1 SGHRS, CDR2 YFSETQ. J lost 0 bases, V lost 2 bases, and 13 bases had no gene match. The CDR3 covers 18 residues.